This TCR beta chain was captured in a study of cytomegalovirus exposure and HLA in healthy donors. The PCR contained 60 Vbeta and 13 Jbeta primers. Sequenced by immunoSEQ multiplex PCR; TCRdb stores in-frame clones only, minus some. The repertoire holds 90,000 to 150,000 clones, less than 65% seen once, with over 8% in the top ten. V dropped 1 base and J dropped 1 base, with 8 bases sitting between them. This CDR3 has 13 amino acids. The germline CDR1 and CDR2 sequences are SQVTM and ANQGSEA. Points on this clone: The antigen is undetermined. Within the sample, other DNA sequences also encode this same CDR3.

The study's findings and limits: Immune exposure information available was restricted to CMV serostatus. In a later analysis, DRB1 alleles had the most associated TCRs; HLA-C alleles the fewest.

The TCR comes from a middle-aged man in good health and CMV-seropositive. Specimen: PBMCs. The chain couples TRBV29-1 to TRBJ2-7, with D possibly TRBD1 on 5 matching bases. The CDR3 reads CSVEASGSYEQYF. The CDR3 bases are TGCAGCGTTGAAGCTTCAGGGTCCTACGAGCAGTACTTC.